Each of the 30 T cell receptor beta chains below was sequenced from the same sample in a study of control samples from healthy donors and cancer patients. Assay used: immunoSEQ multiplex PCR; TCRdb lists only in-frame clones, some missing. This table holds just under 80,000 clones, roughly 90% found once. Source material: PBMCs. Receptors originate from a woman aged 55-70 years with head and neck cancer.

This rearrangement joins TRBV29-1 to TRBJ2-7; D is unclear. From germline, CDR1 is SQVTM and CDR2 ANQGSEA. V was trimmed by 4 bases and J by 3 bases, leaving 10 bases between them. This CDR3 comprises 12 residues. Written as DNA, the CDR3 is TGCAGCGTTGGCGACGCCAGCTACGAGCAGTACTTC. Translated: CSVGDASYEQYF.

Comments on this clone: Other DNA sequences in this specimen translate into the identical CDR3. The gene calls are TRBV19 and TRBJ1-2, with TRBD1 as a possible D gene (6 bases). V dropped 4 bases and J dropped 1 base, with 7 bases sitting between them. The CDR3 is made up of 13 amino acids. Germline CDR1 LNHDA, CDR2 SQIVND (reference sequence). The CDR3 region is CASSRQVNYGYTF. Here the CDR3 DNA reads TGTGCCAGTAGTAGACAGGTTAACTATGGCTACACCTTC.

The chain employs TRBV9 and TRBJ1-6, with TRBD1 as a possible D gene (5 bases). From germline, CDR1 is SGDLS and CDR2 YYNGEE. V was pared by 3 bases and J by 4 bases, with 11 bases between. This CDR3 comprises 15 residues. CDR3 protein: CASSGDGGYNSPLHF. In nucleotides, the CDR3 is TGTGCCAGCAGCGGGGACGGCGGGTATAATTCACCCCTCCACTTT.

This chain uses TRBV4-1 with TRBJ2-7, with 7 nucleotides matching TRBD1. Germline CDR1 is MGHRA and CDR2 is YSYEKL. The CDR3 is 16 amino acids. V lost 0 bases and J lost 2; bases outside the gene matches: 7. For the CDR3, the DNA is TGCGCCAGCAGCCAAGACCCAGGGGGTTCAGCCTACGAGCAGTACTTC. This translates into CASSQDPGGSAYEQYF.

The CDR3, as DNA: TGTGCCAGCAGCCCTCGGGGCGGTCCGGACTACGAGCAGTACTTC. Encoded protein: CASSPRGGPDYEQYF. V is TRBV3-1 (or the pseudogene TRBV3-2) and J is TRBJ2-7; D may correspond to TRBD1 or TRBD2 (5 bases each). Germline V gene data show CDR1 as LGHDT and CDR2 as YNNKEL (reference sequence). This CDR3 region has 15 residues. Trimming removed 4 bases at V and 3 bases at J, with 16 bases between.

The CDR3 coding sequence is TGTGCCAGCAGCTCAGGAAACACAGATACGCAGTATTTT. It translates to CASSSGNTDTQYF. The gene calls are TRBV7-6 and TRBJ2-3; D uncertain. Deletions cut 4 bases from V and 2 bases from J, with 7 bases between. This CDR3 spans 13 amino acids. The germline gives CDR1 SGHVS, CDR2 FNYEAQ.

The chain uses TRBV7-3 and TRBJ2-6, with D possibly being TRBD1 (6 bases). The CDR3 loop spans 17 amino acids. Germline CDR1 SGHTA, CDR2 FQGTGA. Trimming left V 1 base short and J 0 bases short, with 10 bases between. The CDR3 spells CASSLSQGTSGANVLTF. CDR3 bases: TGTGCCAGCAGCTTAAGTCAGGGGACCTCTGGGGCCAACGTCCTGACTTTC. The whole variable domain, remainder taken from reference TRBV7-3 and TRBJ2-6, is GAGVSQTPSNKVTEKGKYVELRCDPISGHTALYWYRQSLGQGPEFLIYFQGTGAADDSGLPNDRFFAVRPEGSVSTLKIQRTERGDSAVYLCASSLSQGTSGANVLTFGAGSRLTVL.

This clone has more than one count but fewer than ten. The chain couples TRBV4-3 to TRBJ2-2, with D unclear. The CDR3 is 15 amino acids. V was trimmed by 0 bases and J by 1 base, leaving 6 bases between them. Germline CDR1 and CDR2: LGHNA and YSLEER. The CDR3 is CASSQDARNTGELFF. The CDR3, as DNA: TGCGCCAGCAGCCAAGATGCGAGGAACACCGGGGAGCTGTTTTTT.

V gene TRBV24-1 combines with J gene TRBJ2-3, with 9 nucleotides matching TRBD1. The CDR3 runs to 17 residues. The V segment lost 3 bases and the J segment 2 bases; nucleotides outside the gene matches: 8. In germline, CDR1 is KGHDR, CDR2 SFDVKD. The chain's CDR3 is CATSDPPGTGTTDTQYF. CDR3 DNA sequence: TGTGCCACCAGTGATCCCCCCGGGACAGGGACCACAGATACGCAGTATTTT.

As for this clone: The junction does not match germline at one end; this may be a read error. This chain connects TRBV3-1 (or the pseudogene TRBV3-2) to TRBJ1-1; D remains unclear. The CDR3 covers 15 residues. Germline V gene lookup returns CDR1 LGHDT and CDR2 YNNKEL (reference sequence). CDR3 sequence (DNA): TGTGCCAGCAGCGAAGATTGGGGTCGGATCACTGAAGCTTTCTTT. As protein: CASSEDWGRITEAFF.

J is TRBJ2-3 and V is TRBV9, with D possibly TRBD2 on 6 matching bases. Deletions cut 4 bases from V and 4 bases from J, with 25 bases between. This CDR3 contains 18 residues. CDR1 SGDLS and CDR2 YYNGEE come from the germline V gene. The CDR3 is CASSPRGLAQTGADTQYF. In DNA form, the CDR3 reads TGTGCCAGCAGCCCTCGGGGATTAGCCCAAACGGGGGCAGATACGCAGTATTTT.

The chain combines TRBV24-1 with TRBJ2-2; D is unclear. The V end lost 5 bases, the J end lost 3 bases, and 3 bases lay between the germline ends. This CDR3 comprises 12 residues. From germline, CDR1 is KGHDR and CDR2 SFDVKD. The DNA for the CDR3 is TGTGCCACCAGTGCCGACACCGGGGAGCTGTTTTTT. This gives the protein CATSADTGELFF.

The genes are TRBV6-5 and TRBJ1-6; 8 bases are shared with TRBD1. J gave up 8 bases and V 3 bases, and 9 bases lay outside the gene matches. The germline gives CDR1 MNHEY, CDR2 SVGAGI. The CDR3 totals 16 residues. The CDR3 bases are TGTGCCAGCAGTTATTATAGGGCAGGGGGCCATTCACCCCTCCACTTT. Amino acid sequence: CASSYYRAGGHSPLHF.

The chain couples TRBV19 to TRBJ2-7; either TRBD1 or TRBD2 may fit D (6 bases each). The CDR3 loop spans 15 amino acids. From germline, CDR1 is LNHDA and CDR2 SQIVND (reference sequence). Trimming removed 3 bases at V and 5 bases at J, with 17 bases between. The CDR3 sequence: CASSMGGDRRDEQYF. CDR3 in DNA: TGTGCCAGTAGTATGGGGGGAGACAGGAGGGACGAGCAGTACTTC.

The V gene is TRBV27, the J gene TRBJ2-1; TRBD2 matches 10 bases. V was clipped by 8 bases and J by 7 bases; unmatched bases: 8. The CDR3 runs to 14 residues. CDR1 and CDR2 (germline): MNHEY, SMNVEV (reference sequence). The CDR3 DNA sequence: TGTGCCAGCGGAGCTAGCGGGAGCGGTAATGAGCAGTTCTTC. This encodes CASGASGSGNEQFF.

The rearrangement uses TRBV7-8 and TRBJ2-1; 9 nucleotides agree with TRBD1. This CDR3 has 15 amino acids. J lost 6 bases, V lost 4 bases, and 7 bases had no gene match. Germline loops: CDR1 SGHVS, CDR2 FQNEAQ. The chain's CDR3 is CASSWDRVNFNEQFF. The CDR3 bases are TGTGCCAGCAGCTGGGACAGGGTGAATTTCAATGAGCAGTTCTTC.

Worth noting for this clone: The junction does not match germline at one end; this may be a read error. Other DNA sequences in this specimen translate into the identical CDR3. J is TRBJ1-6 and V is TRBV6-5, with D maybe TRBD1 (5 bases). Germline V gene lookup returns CDR1 MNHEY and CDR2 SVGAGI. The CDR3 consists of 13 residues. The CDR3, as DNA: TGTGCCAGCATGGATAGGGGAAATTCGCCCCTCCACTTT. Its translation is CASMDRGNSPLHF.

The V and J genes are TRBV28 and TRBJ1-2; 10 nucleotides line up with TRBD1. J gave up 3 bases and V 5 bases, and 9 bases lay outside the gene matches. The CDR3 sequence is 16 residues long. Germline CDR1 reads MDHEN; CDR2 reads SYDVKM. The CDR3 DNA follows: TGTGCCAGCAGTCTAGGGGACAGGGGTAAGGACTATGGCTACACCTTC. This gives the protein CASSLGDRGKDYGYTF.

The chain joins TRBV19 to TRBJ1-5; 7 bases align to TRBD1. CDR1 is LNHDA and CDR2 is SQIVND in the germline V gene (reference sequence). V shed 3 bases, J shed 6 bases, and the junction held 11 bases outside the gene matches. The CDR3 length is 16 residues. CDR3 nucleotide sequence: TGTGCCAGTAGTATGAATCAGTTAGGGGGCGGTCAGCCCCAGCATTTT. Amino acids: CASSMNQLGGGQPQHF.

The chain combines TRBV11-2 with TRBJ2-4, with D possibly matching TRBD1 (6 bases). Trimming removed 10 bases at V and 0 bases at J, with 10 bases between. Germline V gene lookup returns CDR1 SGHAT and CDR2 FQNNGV. The CDR3 length is 13 residues. The CDR3 DNA reads as TGTGCCACCAGGGGAATAGCCAAAAACATTCAGTACTTC. Amino acids: CATRGIAKNIQYF.

V usage is TRBV7-2 and J usage is TRBJ2-2; 12 bases are a match to TRBD2. The length of the CDR3 is 16 residues. Germline CDR1 reads SGHTA; CDR2 reads FQGNSA. The J segment lost 6 bases and the V segment lost 3 bases, leaving 5 bases of the junction unmatched. The CDR3 here is CASSFGLAGFSGELFF. The DNA for the CDR3 is TGTGCCAGCAGCTTCGGACTAGCGGGATTTTCCGGGGAGCTGTTTTTT.

This rearrangement joins TRBV19 to TRBJ2-3; the D is unclear. V was clipped by 8 bases and J by 2 bases, with 17 bases between them. The CDR3 contains 15 residues. The V gene's germline CDR1 is LNHDA and CDR2 SQIVND (reference sequence). The CDR3 sequence: CASGPFSRATDTQYF. CDR3 nucleotide sequence: TGTGCCAGTGGCCCGTTCAGCCGGGCCACAGATACGCAGTATTTT.

The V gene is TRBV5-6, the J gene TRBJ2-5; a possible D gene is TRBD2 (6 bases). CDR1 and CDR2 (germline): SGHDT, YYEEEE. The V end lost 2 bases, the J end lost 5 bases, and 16 bases lay between the germline ends. CDR3 length equals 15 residues. CDR3 bases: TGTGCCAGCAGCTTTGTCGGGAGCTATCAGGAGACCCAGTACTTC. Amino acids: CASSFVGSYQETQYF.

This chain uses TRBV20-1 with TRBJ2-1, with TRBD1 as a possible D gene (5 bases). This CDR3 is built from 11 residues. Trimming pared 4 bases from V and 6 bases from J, leaving 7 bases between. Germline loops: CDR1 DFQATT, CDR2 SNEGSKA (reference sequence). The CDR3 DNA reads TGCAGTGCTATAGGGGTCAATGAGCAGTTCTTC. Its protein is CSAIGVNEQFF.

J is TRBJ1-4 and V is TRBV5-1; weak D call: TRBD1 (5 bases). V lost 5 bases, J lost 2 bases, and 10 bases lay in between. From germline, CDR1 is SGHRS and CDR2 YFSETQ. CDR3 size: 14 residues. The CDR3: CASRLGQTNEKLFF. CDR3 nucleotides: TGCGCCAGCAGACTGGGGCAGACTAATGAAAAACTGTTTTTT. Using reference TRBV5-1 and TRBJ1-4 for the parts outside the CDR3, the full variable domain is KAGVTQTPRYLIKTRGQQVTLSCSPISGHRSVSWYQQTPGQGLQFLFEYFSETQRNKGNFPGRFSGRQFSNSRSEMNVSTLELGDSALYLCASRLGQTNEKLFFGSGTQLSVL.

The rearrangement uses TRBV28 and TRBJ2-2, with D unclear. Germline CDR1 is MDHEN and CDR2 is SYDVKM. V was shortened by 5 bases and J by 3 bases, with 10 bases between the two germline ends. CDR3 length: 14 amino acids. CDR3 in amino acids: CASSVRSHTGELFF. The CDR3 nucleotides are TGTGCCAGCAGTGTCCGATCGCACACCGGGGAGCTGTTTTTT.

V and J are TRBV28 and TRBJ2-4; D is undetermined. CDR1 is MDHEN and CDR2 is SYDVKM in the germline V gene. The length of the CDR3 is 13 residues. Deletions cut 5 bases from V and 0 bases from J, with 5 bases between. The DNA for the CDR3 is TGTGCCAGCAGTGAGATAGCCAAAAACATTCAGTACTTC. Translation gives CASSEIAKNIQYF.

This chain joins TRBV3-1 (or the pseudogene TRBV3-2) and TRBJ2-1, with 10 bases aligning to TRBD2. J was trimmed by 4 bases and V by 2 bases; bases with no gene match: 5. CDR3 size: 16 residues. Germline V CDR1 and CDR2: LGHDT, YNNKEL (reference sequence). This CDR3 is CASSQIAGGTYNEQFF. DNA of the CDR3: TGTGCCAGCAGCCAAATAGCGGGAGGCACATACAATGAGCAGTTCTTC.

This clone was recorded only once. The chain carries TRBV15 and TRBJ2-1; no clear D. CDR3 length equals 16 residues. The germline CDR1 and CDR2 sequences are LNHNV and YYDKDF (reference sequence). Between the trimmed V and J ends, which lost 3 bases and 0 bases, there was a span of 12 bases. In DNA form, the CDR3 reads TGTGCCACCAGCAGCCTTGCGGATGGCTCCTACAATGAGCAGTTCTTC. Translated, it gives CATSSLADGSYNEQFF.

V is TRBV12-5 and J is TRBJ2-1; D may match TRBD1 or TRBD2 (5 bases each). Looked up from germline, CDR1 is LGHNT and CDR2 is FRNRAP. The V and J ends lost 11 bases and 0 bases respectively, with 14 bases between them. This CDR3 is built from 14 residues. The CDR3 region is CAGTAASSYNEQFF. CDR3 in DNA: TGTGCTGGGACGGCGGCGAGCTCCTACAATGAGCAGTTCTTC.